These 14 T cell receptor beta chains share one sample of origin, sequenced in a study of OX40 agonist ivuxolimab in advanced cancers. Here immunoSEQ multiplex PCR was the method, and the copy in TCRdb shows in-frame clones only, minus some. This table holds about 68,000 clones, about 89% found once. The source was CD4+ or CD8+ T cells sorted from blood, collected in a trial of the OX40 agonist ivuxolimab. These receptors all come from an adult with an advanced solid tumor such as melanoma, head and neck, liver or kidney cancer.

Only a few counts were recorded for this clone. The chain couples TRBV18 to TRBJ1-5, with D hard to call. CDR1 is KGHSH and CDR2 is LQKENI in the germline V gene. V was pared by 1 base and J by 4 bases, with 11 bases between. The CDR3 sequence is 15 residues long. The CDR3 DNA sequence: TGTGCCAGCTCACCACAGCCGGGTTTGAATCAGCCCCAGCATTTT. Amino acids: CASSPQPGLNQPQHF.

This rearrangement joins TRBV29-1 to TRBJ1-1, with D tentatively TRBD1 (5 bases). V lost 4 bases and J 3 bases, leaving 12 bases between the germline ends. Looked up from germline, CDR1 is SQVTM and CDR2 is ANQGSEA. CDR3 length: 13 amino acids. The CDR3 DNA reads TGCAGCGTTGGCCAGGGTCTCGACACTGAAGCTTTCTTT. It encodes CSVGQGLDTEAFF. Using reference TRBV29-1 and TRBJ1-1 for the parts outside the CDR3, the full variable domain is SAVISQKPSRDICQRGTSLTIQCQVDSQVTMMFWYRQQPGQSLTLIATANQGSEATYESGFVIDKFPISRPNLTFSTLTVSNMSPEDSSIYLCSVGQGLDTEAFFGQGTRLTVV.

This clone appeared a single time. J is TRBJ2-5 and V is TRBV7-2; 7 bases agree with TRBD2. Trimming at V came to 5 bases and at J to 3 bases, leaving 12 bases not matched to a gene. The CDR3 is 16 residues long. The germline V gene has CDR1 SGHTA and CDR2 FQGNSA. The CDR3 DNA is TGTGCCAGCAGCATACTTCGAGCGGGATCTGAAGAGACCCAGTACTTC. Its protein is CASSILRAGSEETQYF. The whole variable domain, remainder taken from reference TRBV7-2 and TRBJ2-5, is GAGVSQSPSNKVTEKGKDVELRCDPISGHTALYWYRQSLGQGLEFLIYFQGNSAPDKSGLPSDRFSAERTGGSVSTLTIQRTQQEDSAVYLCASSILRAGSEETQYFGPGTRLLVL.

This chain uses TRBV9 with TRBJ1-5, with D perhaps TRBD1 (5 bases). Germline V gene lookup returns CDR1 SGDLS and CDR2 YYNGEE. The V gene lost 7 bases and the J gene lost 3 bases, with 20 bases spanning the gap. The CDR3 contains 16 residues. CDR3 residues: CASSRDAASNNQPQHF. The CDR3 bases are TGTGCCAGCTCCAGGGACGCGGCTAGTAACAATCAGCCCCAGCATTTT.

This chain uses TRBV2 with TRBJ1-3, with 7 bases that match TRBD1. With 7 bases clipped from V and 4 bases from J, the junction kept 4 bases outside the gene matches. This CDR3 is 13 amino acids long. Germline V CDR1 and CDR2: SNHLY, FYNNEI. CDR3: CASTLDRGNTIYF. CDR3 nucleotide sequence: TGTGCCAGCACTTTGGACAGGGGAAACACCATATATTTT.

CDR3: CATSIDRNPSGYTF. The CDR3 DNA reads as TGTGCCACCAGCATAGACAGGAATCCGAGCGGCTACACCTTC. The chain links TRBV15 to TRBJ1-2; TRBD1 might be the D (6 bases). The CDR3 is made up of 14 amino acids. Trimming removed 4 bases from V and 8 bases from J, with 17 bases in between. Germline CDR1 is LNHNV and CDR2 is YYDKDF (reference sequence).

J is TRBJ1-4 and V is TRBV18; D is unclear. Germline V gene sequence: CDR1 KGHSH, CDR2 LQKENI. This CDR3 region has 16 residues. Trimming removed 1 base at V and 0 bases at J, with 9 bases between. The CDR3 sequence is CASSPLMDTTNEKLFF. CDR3 in DNA: TGTGCCAGCTCACCACTGATGGATACAACTAATGAAAAACTGTTTTTT. Full variable domain (outside the CDR3, taken from reference TRBV18 and TRBJ1-4): NAGVMQNPRHLVRRRGQEARLRCSPMKGHSHVYWYRQLPEEGLKFMVYLQKENIIDESGMPKERFSAEFPKEGPSILRIQQVVRGDSAAYFCASSPLMDTTNEKLFFGSGTQLSVL.

This clone occurred once. This chain links TRBV5-1 with TRBJ2-5; D not resolved. V was shortened by 4 bases and J by 0 bases, with 4 bases between the two germline ends. The CDR3 length is 12 residues. CDR1 SGHRS and CDR2 YFSETQ come from the germline V gene. DNA of the CDR3: TGCGCCAGCAGCCTGTACCAAGAGACCCAGTACTTC. It codes for CASSLYQETQYF.

This rearrangement joins TRBV7-2 to TRBJ2-5; no definite D call. Germline V gene sequence: CDR1 SGHTA, CDR2 FQGNSA. This CDR3 spans 13 amino acids. Trimming cost V 4 bases and J 6 bases, with 12 bases left between them. CDR3 protein: CASSSSPEKTQYF. The CDR3 nucleotides are TGTGCCAGCAGCTCTTCTCCCGAGAAGACCCAGTACTTC.

A few counts support this clone. The chain employs TRBV2 and TRBJ1-2; tentative D call: TRBD1 (6 bases). The CDR3 has 12 residues. Germline V lookup: CDR1 SNHLY, CDR2 FYNNEI. V shed 10 bases and J shed 6 bases, with 15 bases lying between them. The DNA of the CDR3 is TGTGCCATACAAGGGGGGAATCATGGCTACACCTTC. It specifies CAIQGGNHGYTF.

This sequence joins TRBV5-1 and TRBJ2-2, with 7 bases that match TRBD2. The CDR3 is 15 amino acids. V lost 4 bases, J lost 5 bases, and 8 bases stayed unmatched. Germline V gene data show CDR1 as SGHRS and CDR2 as YFSETQ. The CDR3 reads CASSPPGGGTGELFF. As DNA, the CDR3 is TGCGCCAGCAGCCCTCCTGGGGGGGGGACCGGGGAGCTGTTTTTT.

The CDR3 nucleotides are TGCGCCAGCAGTGAAGGGGAAGATACGCAGTATTTT. It codes for CASSEGEDTQYF. V is TRBV10-1 and J is TRBJ2-3, with D maybe TRBD1 (5 bases). Germline assignment: CDR1 WNHNN and CDR2 SYGVQD (reference sequence). CDR3 length: 12 residues. The V end lost 3 bases, the J end lost 5 bases, and 6 bases lay between the germline ends.

The chain links TRBV19 to TRBJ1-1, with D possibly matching TRBD1 (5 bases). V lost 6 bases and J lost 0, with 8 bases in between. This CDR3 spans 13 amino acids. Per germline, CDR1 LNHDA and CDR2 SQIVND (reference sequence). The CDR3 protein is CASSIQVNTEAFF. CDR3 bases: TGTGCCAGTAGCATACAGGTGAACACTGAAGCTTTCTTT.

The chain recombines TRBV30 with TRBJ1-5; 7 nucleotides agree with TRBD1. The length of the CDR3 is 14 residues. Germline V gene sequence: CDR1 GTSNPN, CDR2 SVGIG (reference sequence). V was clipped by 3 bases and J by 4 bases; unmatched bases: 6. CDR3 nucleotides: TGTGCCTGGAGCCGAGGGACAGCAAATCAGCCCCAGCATTTT. Protein product: CAWSRGTANQPQHF.